This T cell receptor (beta chain) was retrieved from a study of T cell responses to AZD1222 COVID-19 vaccine. Notes on the study in general: With two AZD1222 doses given, Spike-specific TCR breadth and depth both rose.

The data were produced by immunoSEQ multiplex PCR, yet TCRdb's version contains in-frame clones alone and is incomplete. The repertoire consists of some 150,000 clones, with 87% occurring once and the leading ten covering roughly a tenth. Germline loops: CDR1 MNHEY, CDR2 SMNVEV (reference sequence). Trimming took off 3 bases at V and 10 bases at J, with 22 bases between the two ends. This CDR3 has 17 residues. Concerning this clone itself: Its matching antigen is unknown.

The TCR originated in an adult who received the AZD1222 COVID-19 vaccine. Sample: peripheral blood, taken 28 days after the second AZD1222 dose. The rearrangement uses TRBV27 and TRBJ1-6; D gene ambiguous. The CDR3 nucleotides are TGTGCCAGCAGTTTTCTATCTTACAGTACCGGGGAATCACCCCTCCACTTT. As protein: CASSFLSYSTGESPLHF.